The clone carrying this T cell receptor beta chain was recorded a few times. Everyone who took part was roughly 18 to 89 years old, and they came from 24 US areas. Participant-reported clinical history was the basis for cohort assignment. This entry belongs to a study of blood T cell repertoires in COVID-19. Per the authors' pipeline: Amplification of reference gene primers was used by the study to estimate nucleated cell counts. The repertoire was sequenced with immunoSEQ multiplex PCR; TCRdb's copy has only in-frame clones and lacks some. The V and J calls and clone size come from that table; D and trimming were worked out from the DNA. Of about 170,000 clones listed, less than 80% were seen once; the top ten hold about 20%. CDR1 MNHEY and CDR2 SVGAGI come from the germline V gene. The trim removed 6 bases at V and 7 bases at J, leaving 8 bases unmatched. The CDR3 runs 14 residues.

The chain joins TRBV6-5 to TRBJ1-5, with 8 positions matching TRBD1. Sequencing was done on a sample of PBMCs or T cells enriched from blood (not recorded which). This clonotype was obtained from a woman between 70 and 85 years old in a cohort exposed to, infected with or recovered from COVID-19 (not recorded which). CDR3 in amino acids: CASSPGQAVQPQHF. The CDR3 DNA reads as TGTGCCAGCAGCCCGGGACAGGCCGTCCAGCCCCAGCATTTT.